The 22 T cell receptor beta chains given below trace back to one sample, sequenced in a study of shared clonotypes between healthy human individuals. Assay: immunoSEQ multiplex PCR; the TCRdb copy retains only in-frame clones and omits some. Of about 2.5 million clones listed, about nine tenths were seen once; the top ten hold 0.37%. The specimen was naive CD4+ T cells from PBMCs. Sample subset: CD45RA+ positively selected. These receptors all come from a man in his late teens or twenties in good health. Some clones in this sample may be carry-over from other donors' samples.

This chain joins TRBV7-2 and TRBJ1-1; D might be TRBD1 (5 bases). CDR1 SGHTA and CDR2 FQGNSA come from the germline V gene. This CDR3 spans 16 amino acids. Trimming shortened V by 4 bases and J by 5 bases, and 20 bases separated the two germline ends. This chain's CDR3 is CASSSGRRGGWTEAFF. The CDR3 DNA is TGTGCCAGCAGCTCAGGACGGAGGGGAGGGTGGACTGAAGCTTTCTTT.

V usage is TRBV5-1 and J usage is TRBJ2-7; D gene ambiguous. CDR1 SGHRS and CDR2 YFSETQ come from the germline V gene. The V end was cut by 0 bases, the J end by 5 bases, with 9 bases between. The CDR3 runs to 13 residues. The CDR3 spells CASSLGPFNEQYF. CDR3 sequence (DNA): TGCGCCAGCAGCTTGGGACCTTTCAACGAGCAGTACTTC.

This chain links TRBV28 with TRBJ1-5, with TRBD1 matching over 8 bases. V lost 6 bases, J lost 2 bases, and 6 bases stayed unmatched. The CDR3 spans 15 residues. Per the germline V gene, CDR1 is MDHEN and CDR2 is SYDVKM. In DNA, the CDR3 is TGTGCCAGCAGCAACGACAGGGGCCGCAATCAGCCCCAGCATTTT. This codes for CASSNDRGRNQPQHF.

A remark on this clone: This sample also contains other DNA sequences that code for the same CDR3. The V call is TRBV19, the J call TRBJ2-5, with D tentatively TRBD1 (6 bases). Trimming took 5 bases from V and 3 from J, leaving 7 bases between them. CDR1 is LNHDA, CDR2 SQIVND, per germline (reference sequence). The length of the CDR3 is 12 residues. The CDR3 DNA reads TGTGCCAGTAGTCACAGGGAAGAGACCCAGTACTTC. It encodes CASSHREETQYF.

Of note for this clone: Other DNA sequences in the sample encode the same CDR3. V and J are TRBV5-1 and TRBJ2-1; D is unclear. The CDR3 extends over 15 amino acids. Germline V CDR1 and CDR2: SGHRS, YFSETQ. V shed 5 bases and J shed 0 bases, with 12 bases lying between them. The DNA for the CDR3 is TGCGCCAGCAGTCCGGACCTTAGCTCCTACAATGAGCAGTTCTTC. It encodes CASSPDLSSYNEQFF. Combining the CDR3 with reference TRBV5-1 and TRBJ2-1 gives the whole variable domain KAGVTQTPRYLIKTRGQQVTLSCSPISGHRSVSWYQQTPGQGLQFLFEYFSETQRNKGNFPGRFSGRQFSNSRSEMNVSTLELGDSALYLCASSPDLSSYNEQFFGPGTRLTVL.

This clone was picked up a small number of times. The chain uses TRBV18 and TRBJ2-7; 7 nucleotides match TRBD1. V shed 4 bases, J shed 6 bases, and the junction held 3 bases outside the gene matches. CDR3 length: 12 amino acids. CDR1 KGHSH and CDR2 LQKENI come from the germline V gene. CDR3 in amino acids: CASSLQGSEQYF. CDR3 bases: TGTGCCAGCTCACTACAGGGGAGCGAGCAGTACTTC. Supplemented by reference TRBV18 and TRBJ2-7, the full variable domain reads NAGVMQNPRHLVRRRGQEARLRCSPMKGHSHVYWYRQLPEEGLKFMVYLQKENIIDESGMPKERFSAEFPKEGPSILRIQQVVRGDSAAYFCASSLQGSEQYFGPGTRLTVT.

J is TRBJ2-7 and V is TRBV10-1, with D unresolved. Germline V CDR1 and CDR2: WNHNN, SYGVQD (reference sequence). Deletions cut 6 bases from V and 6 bases from J, with 12 bases between. CDR3 length: 12 residues. CDR3 amino acids: CASSLGPSEQYF. The CDR3 bases are TGCGCCAGCAGCCTAGGACCCTCCGAGCAGTACTTC.

For the CDR3, the DNA is TGTGCCAGCTCACCCACCTTATCGGGAGAGCAGTACTTC. It encodes CASSPTLSGEQYF. The chain joins TRBV18 to TRBJ2-7; TRBD2 is a possible D gene (5 bases). Trimming shortened V by 3 bases and J by 7 bases, and 13 bases separated the two germline ends. The CDR3 sequence is 13 residues long. The germline V gene encodes CDR1 KGHSH and CDR2 LQKENI. The full variable domain, with the rest looked up from reference TRBV18 and TRBJ2-7, is NAGVMQNPRHLVRRRGQEARLRCSPMKGHSHVYWYRQLPEEGLKFMVYLQKENIIDESGMPKERFSAEFPKEGPSILRIQQVVRGDSAAYFCASSPTLSGEQYFGPGTRLTVT.

The chain combines TRBV6-1 with TRBJ1-1, with 7 bases lining up with TRBD1. CDR1 and CDR2 from the germline V gene are MNHNS and SASEGT. This CDR3 contains 16 residues. Trimming took 3 bases from V and 0 from J; bases not matched to a gene: 7. As DNA, the CDR3 is TGTGCCAGCAGTGACGCGGGGACAGCGATGAACACTGAAGCTTTCTTT. This sequence encodes CASSDAGTAMNTEAFF.

In the case of this clone: This CDR3 is also generated by other DNA sequences in the sample. The genes are TRBV28 and TRBJ1-1; tentative D call: TRBD1 (5 bases). CDR1 and CDR2 (germline): MDHEN, SYDVKM. This CDR3 spans 12 amino acids. The ends were cut back, 6 bases at V and 5 bases at J, with 10 bases in the middle. CDR3 nucleotides: TGTGCCAGCAGGGGGGGACGGACTGAAGCTTTCTTT. As protein: CASRGGRTEAFF. Full variable domain (outside the CDR3, taken from reference TRBV28 and TRBJ1-1): DVKVTQSSRYLVKRTGEKVFLECVQDMDHENMFWYRQDPGLGLRLIYFSYDVKMKEKGDIPEGYSVSREKKERFSLILESASTNQTSMYLCASRGGRTEAFFGQGTRLTVV.

CDR3 nucleotide sequence: TGTGCCAGCTCACCAAGTTTCGGGAGTAATAGTGGCAATGAGCAGTTCTTC. Encoded protein: CASSPSFGSNSGNEQFF. V and J are TRBV18 and TRBJ2-1; D might be TRBD2 (6 bases). Between the trimmed V and J ends, which lost 2 bases and 6 bases, there was a span of 20 bases. CDR1 and CDR2 from the germline V gene are KGHSH and LQKENI. The CDR3 contains 17 residues.

The table lists this clone with a few counts. CDR3 in amino acids: CASSLQGSASNGYTF. CDR3 in DNA: TGTGCCAGCAGTTTACAGGGAAGCGCGTCGAATGGCTACACCTTC. J is TRBJ1-2 and V is TRBV28, with a possible D match to TRBD1 (5 bases). The CDR3 runs to 15 residues. Germline V gene lookup returns CDR1 MDHEN and CDR2 SYDVKM. Trimming pared 2 bases from V and 6 bases from J, leaving 16 bases between.

CDR3 sequence reads: CAWSAPSEQYF. CDR3 nucleotide sequence: TGTGCCTGGAGTGCACCCTCCGAGCAGTACTTC. The chain is built from TRBV30 and TRBJ2-7; D is ambiguous. Germline CDR1 reads GTSNPN; CDR2 reads SVGIG (reference sequence). The CDR3 loop spans 11 amino acids. V was shortened by 1 base and J by 6 bases, with 7 bases between the two germline ends.

The rearrangement joins TRBV9 to TRBJ2-1; 12 bases are a match to TRBD2. This CDR3 is 18 amino acids long. Germline lookup yields CDR1 SGDLS and CDR2 YYNGEE. J was trimmed by 5 bases and V by 4 bases; bases with no gene match: 13. CDR3: CASSPAGLAGGPNNEQFF. The CDR3 DNA is TGTGCCAGCAGCCCTGCGGGGCTAGCGGGAGGGCCGAACAATGAGCAGTTCTTC.

V usage is TRBV7-2 and J usage is TRBJ2-5, with D possibly matching TRBD2 (6 bases). The CDR3 has 13 amino acids. Trimming shortened V by 3 bases and J by 5 bases, and 10 bases separated the two germline ends. Germline CDR1 SGHTA, CDR2 FQGNSA. CDR3 in DNA: TGTGCCAGCAGCTTTGAGCGGGCGGAGACCCAGTACTTC. Its protein product is CASSFERAETQYF.

The rearrangement uses TRBV7-2 and TRBJ2-1, with TRBD1 identical over 9 bases. Germline V lookup: CDR1 SGHTA, CDR2 FQGNSA. V lost 5 bases, J lost 1 base, and 9 bases stayed unmatched. CDR3 length equals 17 residues. This CDR3 is CASSPRTGAISYNEQFF. CDR3 nucleotides: TGTGCCAGCAGCCCTAGGACAGGGGCTATTTCCTACAATGAGCAGTTCTTC.

This sequence joins TRBV7-2 and TRBJ2-7; no firm D call. Trimming stripped 3 bases from V and 2 bases from J, with 8 bases between. From germline, CDR1 is SGHTA and CDR2 FQGNSA. This CDR3 has 13 amino acids. The CDR3 protein is CASSFEAAYEQYF. The CDR3 DNA sequence: TGTGCCAGCAGCTTTGAGGCTGCCTACGAGCAGTACTTC.

The chain carries TRBV6-5 and TRBJ1-1, with 11 nucleotides matching TRBD1. This CDR3 has 15 amino acids. The trim removed 6 bases at V and 5 bases at J, leaving 8 bases unmatched. In germline, CDR1 is MNHEY, CDR2 SVGAGI. CDR3 in amino acids: CASSRRDRGGTEAFF. CDR3 nucleotides: TGTGCCAGCAGCAGACGGGACAGGGGGGGAACTGAAGCTTTCTTT.

The chain recombines TRBV10-3 with TRBJ2-5; D is ambiguous. Trimming cost V 6 bases and J 4 bases, with 9 bases left between them. The CDR3 loop spans 12 amino acids. Germline values: CDR1 ENHRY, CDR2 SYGVKD. CDR3 sequence reads: CAIRPESETQYF. CDR3 nucleotide sequence: TGTGCCATCAGGCCGGAATCAGAGACCCAGTACTTC.

V is TRBV5-4 and J is TRBJ2-7, with D unresolved. The CDR3 is 14 amino acids. The V and J ends lost 4 bases and 0 bases respectively, with 11 bases between them. Germline loops: CDR1 SGHNT, CDR2 YYREEE (reference sequence). CDR3 nucleotides: TGTGCCAGCAGCCCAAGTTCCGTCTCCTACGAGCAGTACTTC. The encoded protein is CASSPSSVSYEQYF.

V gene TRBV6-5 combines with J gene TRBJ1-5; a weak D match, TRBD1 (5 bases). Germline V gene data show CDR1 as MNHEY and CDR2 as SVGAGI. This CDR3 comprises 16 residues. Trimming removed 4 bases from V and 2 bases from J, with 15 bases in between. The CDR3 DNA follows: TGTGCCAGCAGTTCCCCCGGTAGGGGTGGCAATCAGCCCCAGCATTTT. Its protein is CASSSPGRGGNQPQHF.

A single count supports this clone. The chain links TRBV29-1 to TRBJ2-1; 7 bases match TRBD2. Germline trimming cut 6 bases from V and 4 bases from J; bases unmatched to any gene: 15. The CDR3 runs 16 residues. In germline, CDR1 is SQVTM, CDR2 ANQGSEA. The CDR3 DNA reads TGCAGCGTCCGCCCCTATCTAGCGGACCCTTACAATGAGCAGTTCTTC. The encoded protein is CSVRPYLADPYNEQFF.